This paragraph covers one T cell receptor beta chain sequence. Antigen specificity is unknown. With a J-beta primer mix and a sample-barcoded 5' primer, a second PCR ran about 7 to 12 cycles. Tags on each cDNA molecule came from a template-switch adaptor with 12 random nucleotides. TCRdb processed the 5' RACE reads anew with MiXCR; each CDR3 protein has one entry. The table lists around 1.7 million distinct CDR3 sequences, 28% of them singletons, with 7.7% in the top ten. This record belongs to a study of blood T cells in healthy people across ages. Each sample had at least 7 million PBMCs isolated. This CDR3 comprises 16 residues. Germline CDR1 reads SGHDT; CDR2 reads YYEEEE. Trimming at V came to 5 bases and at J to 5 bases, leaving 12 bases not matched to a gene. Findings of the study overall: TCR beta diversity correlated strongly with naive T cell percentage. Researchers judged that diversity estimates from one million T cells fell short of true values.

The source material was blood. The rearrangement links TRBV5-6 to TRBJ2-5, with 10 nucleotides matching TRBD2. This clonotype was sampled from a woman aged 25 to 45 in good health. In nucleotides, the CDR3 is TGTGCCAGCAGGACCGGGACTAGCGCCTGGGGGGAGACCCAGTACTTC. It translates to CASRTGTSAWGETQYF.